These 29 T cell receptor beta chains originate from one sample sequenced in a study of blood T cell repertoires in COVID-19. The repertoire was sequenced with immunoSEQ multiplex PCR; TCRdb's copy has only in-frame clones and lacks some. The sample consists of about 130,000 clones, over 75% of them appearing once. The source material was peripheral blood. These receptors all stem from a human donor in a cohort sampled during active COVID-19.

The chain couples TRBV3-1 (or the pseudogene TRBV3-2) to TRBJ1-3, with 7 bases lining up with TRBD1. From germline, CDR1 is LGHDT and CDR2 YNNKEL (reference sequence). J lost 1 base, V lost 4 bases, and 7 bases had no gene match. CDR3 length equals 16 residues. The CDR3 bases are TGTGCCAGCAGCCTCTCCTCGACAGGGTCTGGAAACACCATATATTTT. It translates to CASSLSSTGSGNTIYF.

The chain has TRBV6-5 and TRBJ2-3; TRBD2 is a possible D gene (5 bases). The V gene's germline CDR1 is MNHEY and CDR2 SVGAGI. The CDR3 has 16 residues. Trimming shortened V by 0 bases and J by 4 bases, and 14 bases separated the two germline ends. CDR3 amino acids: CASSYSLALRADTQYF. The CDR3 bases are TGTGCCAGCAGTTACTCGTTGGCGTTGAGGGCAGATACGCAGTATTTT.

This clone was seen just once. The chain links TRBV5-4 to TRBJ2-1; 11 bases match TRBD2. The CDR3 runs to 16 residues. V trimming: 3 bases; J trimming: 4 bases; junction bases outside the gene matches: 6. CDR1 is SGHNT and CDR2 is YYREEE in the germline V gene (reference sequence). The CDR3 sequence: CASSSGTSGFYNEQFF. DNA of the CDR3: TGTGCCAGCAGCTCCGGGACTAGCGGATTTTACAATGAGCAGTTCTTC.

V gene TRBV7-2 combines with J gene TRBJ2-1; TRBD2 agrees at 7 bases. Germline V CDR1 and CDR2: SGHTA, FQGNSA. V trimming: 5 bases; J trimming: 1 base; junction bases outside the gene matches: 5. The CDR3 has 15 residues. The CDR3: CASSRGLVSYNEQFF. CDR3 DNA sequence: TGTGCCAGCAGCCGTGGACTAGTGTCCTACAATGAGCAGTTCTTC.

The CDR3, as DNA: TGTGCCAGCAGCTTCCTAGGACTAGCGGGAGGTCCAGATACGCAGTATTTT. It is translated as CASSFLGLAGGPDTQYF. The gene calls are TRBV7-3 and TRBJ2-3, with 14 bases that match TRBD2. This CDR3 has 17 residues. J gave up 4 bases and V 3 bases, and 6 bases lay outside the gene matches. Germline V gene lookup returns CDR1 SGHTA and CDR2 FQGTGA.

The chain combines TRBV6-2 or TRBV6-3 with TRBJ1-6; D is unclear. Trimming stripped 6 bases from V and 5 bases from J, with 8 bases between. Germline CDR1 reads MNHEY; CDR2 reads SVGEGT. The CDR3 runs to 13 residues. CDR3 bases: TGTGCCAGCAGCTCCTCTAATAATTCACCCCTCCACTTT. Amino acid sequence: CASSSSNNSPLHF.

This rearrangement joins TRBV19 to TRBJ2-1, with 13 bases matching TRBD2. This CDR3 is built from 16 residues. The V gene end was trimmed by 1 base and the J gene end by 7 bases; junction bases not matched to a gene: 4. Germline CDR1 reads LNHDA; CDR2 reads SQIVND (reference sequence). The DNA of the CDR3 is TGTGCCAGTAGTATAGGACTAGCGGGGGGATCGAATGAGCAGTTCTTC. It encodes CASSIGLAGGSNEQFF.

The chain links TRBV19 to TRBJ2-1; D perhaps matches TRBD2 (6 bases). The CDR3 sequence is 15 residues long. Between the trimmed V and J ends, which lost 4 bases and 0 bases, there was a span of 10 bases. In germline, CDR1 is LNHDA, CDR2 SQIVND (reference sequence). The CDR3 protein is CASSTEGSSYNEQFF. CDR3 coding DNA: TGTGCCAGTAGTACGGAGGGGAGCTCCTACAATGAGCAGTTCTTC.

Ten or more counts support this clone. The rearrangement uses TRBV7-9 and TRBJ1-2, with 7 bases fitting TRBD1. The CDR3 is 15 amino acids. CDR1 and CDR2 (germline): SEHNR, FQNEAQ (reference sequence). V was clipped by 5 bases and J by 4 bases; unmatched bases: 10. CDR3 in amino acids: CASSRGDSRTYGYTF. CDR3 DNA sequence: TGTGCCAGCAGCCGCGGGGACAGTCGAACCTATGGCTACACCTTC.

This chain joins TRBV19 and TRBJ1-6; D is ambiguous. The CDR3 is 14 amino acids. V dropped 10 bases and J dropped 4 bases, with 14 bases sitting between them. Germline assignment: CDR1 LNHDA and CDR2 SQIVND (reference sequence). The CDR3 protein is CATSETVYNSPLHF. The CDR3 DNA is TGTGCCACCTCGGAGACGGTGTATAATTCACCCCTCCACTTT. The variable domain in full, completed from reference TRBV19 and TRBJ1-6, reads DGGITQSPKYLFRKEGQNVTLSCEQNLNHDAMYWYRQDPGQGLRLIYYSQIVNDFQKGDIAEGYSVSREKKESFPLTVTSAQKNPTAFYLCATSETVYNSPLHFGNGTRLTVT.

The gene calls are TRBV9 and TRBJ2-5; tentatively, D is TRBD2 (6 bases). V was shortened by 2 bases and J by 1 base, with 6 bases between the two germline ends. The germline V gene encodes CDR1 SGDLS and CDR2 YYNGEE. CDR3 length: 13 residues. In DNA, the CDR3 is TGTGCCAGCAGCGTGGGGGGCCAAGAGACCCAGTACTTC. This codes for CASSVGGQETQYF.

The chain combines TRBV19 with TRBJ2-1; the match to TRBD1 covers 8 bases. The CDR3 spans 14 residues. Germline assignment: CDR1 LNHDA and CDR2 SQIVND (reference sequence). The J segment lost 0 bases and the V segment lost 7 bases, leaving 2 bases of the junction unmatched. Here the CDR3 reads CASTGQGSYNEQFF. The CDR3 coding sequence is TGTGCCAGTACCGGACAGGGCTCCTACAATGAGCAGTTCTTC.

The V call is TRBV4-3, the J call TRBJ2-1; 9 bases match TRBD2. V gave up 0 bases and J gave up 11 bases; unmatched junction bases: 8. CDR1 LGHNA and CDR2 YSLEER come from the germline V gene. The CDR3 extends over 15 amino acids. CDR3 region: CASSQEVAGVSQQFF. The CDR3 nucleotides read TGCGCCAGCAGCCAAGAGGTAGCGGGAGTGTCGCAGCAGTTCTTC.

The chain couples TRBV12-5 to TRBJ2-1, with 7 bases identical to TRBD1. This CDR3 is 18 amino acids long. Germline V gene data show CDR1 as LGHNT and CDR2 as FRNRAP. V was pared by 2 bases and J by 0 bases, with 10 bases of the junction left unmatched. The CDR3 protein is CASGLRPPDRSSYNEQFF. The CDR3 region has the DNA TGTGCTAGTGGTTTGAGGCCACCGGACAGGAGCTCCTACAATGAGCAGTTCTTC. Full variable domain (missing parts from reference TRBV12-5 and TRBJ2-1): DARVTQTPRHKVTEMGQEVTMRCQPILGHNTVFWYRQTMMQGLELLAYFRNRAPLDDSGMPKDRFSAEMPDATLATLKIQPSEPRDSAVYFCASGLRPPDRSSYNEQFFGPGTRLTVL.

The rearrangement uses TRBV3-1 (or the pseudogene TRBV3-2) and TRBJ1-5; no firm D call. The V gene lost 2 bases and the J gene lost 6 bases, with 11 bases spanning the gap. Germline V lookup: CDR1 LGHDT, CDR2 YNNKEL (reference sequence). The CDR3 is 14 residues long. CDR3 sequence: CASSQYAVGQPQHF. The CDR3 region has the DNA TGTGCCAGCAGCCAATATGCCGTCGGTCAGCCCCAGCATTTT.

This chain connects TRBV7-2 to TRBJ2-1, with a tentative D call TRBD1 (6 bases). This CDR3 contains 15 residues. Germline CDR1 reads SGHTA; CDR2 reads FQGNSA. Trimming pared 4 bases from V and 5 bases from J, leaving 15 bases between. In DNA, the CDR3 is TGTGCCAGCAGCTCAACCTTGACAGGACACAATGAGCAGTTCTTC. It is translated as CASSSTLTGHNEQFF.

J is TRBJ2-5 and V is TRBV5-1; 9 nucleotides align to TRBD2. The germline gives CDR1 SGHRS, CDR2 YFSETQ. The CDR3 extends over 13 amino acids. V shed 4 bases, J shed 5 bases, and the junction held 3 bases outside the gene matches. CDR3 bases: TGCGCCAGCAGCCTAAGCGGGAGGGAGACCCAGTACTTC. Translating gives CASSLSGRETQYF.

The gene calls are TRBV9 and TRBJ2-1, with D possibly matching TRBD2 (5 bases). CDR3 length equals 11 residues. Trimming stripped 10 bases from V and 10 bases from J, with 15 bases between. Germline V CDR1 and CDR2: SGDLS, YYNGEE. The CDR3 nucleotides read TGTGCCGGCCTTCGAGGGATCGAGCAGTTCTTC. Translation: CAGLRGIEQFF.

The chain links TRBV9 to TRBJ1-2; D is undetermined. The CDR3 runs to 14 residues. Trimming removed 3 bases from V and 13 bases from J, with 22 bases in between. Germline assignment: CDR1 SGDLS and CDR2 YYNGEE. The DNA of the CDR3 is TGTGCCAGCAGCGGATCGATGAACAGTGGCCTTTCCACCTTC. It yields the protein CASSGSMNSGLSTF.

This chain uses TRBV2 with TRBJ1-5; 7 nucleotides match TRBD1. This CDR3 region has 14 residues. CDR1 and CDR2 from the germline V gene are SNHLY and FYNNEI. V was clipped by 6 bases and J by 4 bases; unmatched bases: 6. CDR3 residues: CASSGGQRNQPQHF. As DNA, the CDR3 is TGTGCCAGCAGCGGGGGACAGAGAAATCAGCCCCAGCATTTT.

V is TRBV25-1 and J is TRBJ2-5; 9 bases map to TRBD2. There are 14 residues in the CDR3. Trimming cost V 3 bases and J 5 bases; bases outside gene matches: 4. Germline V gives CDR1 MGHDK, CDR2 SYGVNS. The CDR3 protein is CASSDSGRGETQYF. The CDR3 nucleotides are TGTGCCAGCAGTGATAGCGGGAGAGGGGAGACCCAGTACTTC.

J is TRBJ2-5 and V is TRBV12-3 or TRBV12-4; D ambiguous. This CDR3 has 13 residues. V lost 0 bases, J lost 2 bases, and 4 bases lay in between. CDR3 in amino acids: CASSLATQETQYF. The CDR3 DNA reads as TGTGCCAGCAGTTTAGCGACACAAGAGACCCAGTACTTC.

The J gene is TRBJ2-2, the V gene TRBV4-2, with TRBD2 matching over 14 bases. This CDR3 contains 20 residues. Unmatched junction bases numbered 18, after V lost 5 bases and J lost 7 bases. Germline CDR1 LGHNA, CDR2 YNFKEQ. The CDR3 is CASSTGPGGTSGRRGGELFF. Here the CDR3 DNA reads TGTGCCAGCAGCACGGGCCCAGGGGGGACTAGCGGGAGAAGGGGCGGGGAGCTGTTTTTT.

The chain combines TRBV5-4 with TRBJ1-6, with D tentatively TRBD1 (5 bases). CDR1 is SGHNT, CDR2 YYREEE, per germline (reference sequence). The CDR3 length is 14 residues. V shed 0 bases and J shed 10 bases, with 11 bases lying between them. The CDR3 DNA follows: TGTGCCAGCAGCTTGGAACCAGGGCCATCACCCCTCCACTTT. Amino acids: CASSLEPGPSPLHF.

The CDR3 protein is CASSSRSGKDTDTQYF. The CDR3 nucleotides are TGTGCCAGCAGTTCCCGTAGCGGCAAAGACACAGATACGCAGTATTTT. This chain uses TRBV28 with TRBJ2-3; D possibly corresponds to TRBD2 (6 bases). This CDR3 is 16 amino acids long. The germline gives CDR1 MDHEN, CDR2 SYDVKM. V lost 4 bases, J lost 2 bases, and 16 bases lay in between.

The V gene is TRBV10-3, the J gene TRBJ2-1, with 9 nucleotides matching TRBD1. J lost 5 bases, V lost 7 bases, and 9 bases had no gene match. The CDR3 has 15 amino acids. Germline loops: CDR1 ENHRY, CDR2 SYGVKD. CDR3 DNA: TGTGCCATCAAGAGAGGGACAGGGAGGCACAATGAGCAGTTCTTC. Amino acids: CAIKRGTGRHNEQFF.

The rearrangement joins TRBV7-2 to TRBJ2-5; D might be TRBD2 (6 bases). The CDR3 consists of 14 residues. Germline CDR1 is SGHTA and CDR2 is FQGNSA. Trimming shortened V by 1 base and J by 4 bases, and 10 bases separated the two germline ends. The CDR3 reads CASSLDLARETQYF. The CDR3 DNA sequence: TGTGCCAGCAGCTTAGATCTAGCGCGAGAGACCCAGTACTTC.

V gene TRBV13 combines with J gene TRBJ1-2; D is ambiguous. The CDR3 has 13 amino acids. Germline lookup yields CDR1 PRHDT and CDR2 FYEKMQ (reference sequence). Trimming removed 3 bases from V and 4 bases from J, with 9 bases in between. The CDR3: CASSFNIAYGYTF. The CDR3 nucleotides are TGTGCCAGCAGCTTTAACATCGCCTATGGCTACACCTTC. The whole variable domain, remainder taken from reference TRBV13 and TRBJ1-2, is AAGVIQSPRHLIKEKRETATLKCYPIPRHDTVYWYQQGPGQDPQFLISFYEKMQSDKGSIPDRFSAQQFSDYHSELNMSSLELGDSALYFCASSFNIAYGYTFGSGTRLTVV.

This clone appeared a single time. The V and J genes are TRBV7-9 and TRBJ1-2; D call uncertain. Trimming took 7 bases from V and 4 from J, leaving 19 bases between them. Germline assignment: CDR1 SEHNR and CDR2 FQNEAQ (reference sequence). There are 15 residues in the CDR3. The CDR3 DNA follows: TGTGCCAGCACCTTGGGTCGGGAGGCTGCCTATGGCTACACCTTC. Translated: CASTLGREAAYGYTF.